Shown below are 3 T cell receptor beta chains from a single sample sequenced in a study of cytomegalovirus exposure and HLA in healthy donors. Assay used: immunoSEQ multiplex PCR; TCRdb lists only in-frame clones, some missing. The sample holds about 73,000 clones, 85% to 95% seen once. The source material was PBMCs. These receptors were obtained from a man between 18 and 35 years old in good health and CMV-seronegative.

V and J are TRBV5-6 and TRBJ2-4; TRBD2 aligns across 14 bases. The V gene end was trimmed by 3 bases and the J gene end by 10 bases; junction bases not matched to a gene: 6. Germline V gene data show CDR1 as SGHDT and CDR2 as YYEEEE. The CDR3 runs 15 residues. The CDR3 region is CASSSRTSGGFIQYF. The CDR3 nucleotides are TGTGCCAGCAGCTCGCGGACTAGCGGGGGGTTTATTCAGTACTTC.

The V gene is TRBV4-1, the J gene TRBJ2-5; 8 bases agree with TRBD2. The CDR3 loop spans 19 amino acids. Per germline, CDR1 MGHRA and CDR2 YSYEKL. V shed 1 base and J 1 base; nucleotides not matched to a gene: 14. CDR3 nucleotides: TGCGCCAGCAGCCAAGGCTCCGGGGGGGAGCGGGGGATCCAAGAGACCCAGTACTTC. It encodes CASSQGSGGERGIQETQYF.

V is TRBV4-2 and J is TRBJ2-5; D ambiguous. The CDR3 contains 15 residues. Trimming stripped 0 bases from V and 3 bases from J, with 11 bases between. Germline V gene data show CDR1 as LGHNA and CDR2 as YNFKEQ. The CDR3 sequence is CASSQERWSKETQYF. The CDR3 DNA sequence: TGTGCCAGCAGCCAAGAAAGGTGGAGTAAAGAGACCCAGTACTTC.